This T cell receptor (beta chain) was documented in a study of blood T cell repertoires in COVID-19. For the study at large: Nucleic acid was either cDNA or gDNA, and it came from T cells, B-cell-depleted T cells, or PBMCs.

In the original workflow: The authors estimated nucleated cell counts from reference gene primer amplification. Libraries were prepared by immunoSEQ multiplex PCR; TCRdb keeps only in-frame clonotypes and omits some of them. That table furnishes V, J and clone size, whereas the DNA furnished D and trimming. The table records over 250,000 clones, about 90% of them present only once. The CDR3 length is 11 residues. Germline assignment: CDR1 MNHEY and CDR2 SVGAGI. Trimming removed 5 bases at V and 5 bases at J, with 6 bases between. Patients at the Seattle site were enrolled during active infection and followed longitudinally.

The rearrangement uses TRBV6-5 and TRBJ2-5; D unresolved. The TCR was taken from a woman in her seventies with COVID-19, enrolled during active disease. The source material was peripheral blood. CDR3: CASSRRETQYF. The CDR3 bases are TGTGCCAGCAGTCGGCGGGAGACCCAGTACTTC.